A single sample gave rise to the 10 T cell receptor beta chains below, sequenced in a study of molecular identifiers for immune sequencing clone quantification. TCRdb fed the PCR reads into MiXCR, producing one record per CDR3 protein. The sample lists about 97,000 distinct CDR3 sequences, 20% to 25% occurring once. The sequencing input was naive CD8+ T cells from blood, with Jurkat cell RNA spiked in. Subset described: FACS-sorted CD8+CD4-CCR7+CD45RA+ naive T cells. The receptor set was obtained from a human donor in good health. Some libraries in this study had Jurkat cell RNA spiked in.

This clonotype has a count of ten or more. This chain uses TRBV29-1 with TRBJ2-5; D remains unclear. The CDR3 is 14 residues long. Germline CDR1 is SQVTM and CDR2 is ANQGSEA. V was trimmed by 0 bases and J by 1 base, leaving 9 bases between them. The DNA of the CDR3 is TGCAGCGTTGAAGATCTTACAGTCCAAGAGACCCAGTACTTC. Protein: CSVEDLTVQETQYF.

For this clonotype: The junction and the germline gene differ at one end; a read error may be behind it. The chain links TRBV6-2 or TRBV6-3 to TRBJ1-5, with D possibly being TRBD1 (6 bases). Germline CDR1 is MNHEY and CDR2 is SVGEGT. CDR3 length: 14 amino acids. CDR3 coding DNA: TGTGCCAGCAGCCTGGGGGGCCTTAATCTGCCCCAGCATTTT. Residues: CASSLGGLNLPQHF.

This clonotype was counted at least ten times. The chain has TRBV20-1 and TRBJ2-7, with a tentative D call TRBD1 (6 bases). The CDR3 extends over 13 amino acids. Trimming removed 0 bases from V and 6 bases from J, with 12 bases in between. Germline lookup yields CDR1 DFQATT and CDR2 SNEGSKA (reference sequence). The CDR3 here is CSARDAGTREQYF. The CDR3 DNA follows: TGCAGTGCTAGAGATGCAGGGACACGCGAGCAGTACTTC.

Concerning this clonotype: A much larger clone differs by one base, so this may be a read error. V gene TRBV19 combines with J gene TRBJ2-7; 11 bases are shared with TRBD1. Germline assignment: CDR1 LNHDA and CDR2 SQIVND (reference sequence). This CDR3 is 14 amino acids long. The DNA for the CDR3 is TGTACCAGTAGTCCGGGACAGGGGGACTACGAGCAGTACTTC. Translation: CTSSPGQGDYEQYF.

As concerns this clonotype: A single base separates this from a much larger clone, so it may be a read error. The V call is TRBV4-2, the J call TRBJ2-7; tentative D call: TRBD2 (6 bases). Trimming shortened V by 2 bases and J by 9 bases, and 29 bases separated the two germline ends. The germline gives CDR1 LGHNA, CDR2 YNFKEQ. The CDR3 sequence is 18 residues long. CDR3 nucleotides: TGTGCCAGCAGCCAACACACAGAGGGTGGGGACGGAGGGCAGGTGCAGTACTTC. This sequence encodes CASSQHTEGGDGGQVQYF.

This clonotype was detected many times. CDR3 nucleotides: TGTGCCAGCAGCTTCGGGGCTCGATCGCCCCAGTACTTC. As protein: CASSFGARSPQYF. V is TRBV7-6 and J is TRBJ2-5, with D possibly being TRBD1 or TRBD2 (5 bases each). Trimming cost V 3 bases and J 9 bases, with 14 bases left between them. The CDR3 contains 13 residues. Germline CDR1 SGHVS, CDR2 FNYEAQ. The full variable domain, with the rest looked up from reference TRBV7-6 and TRBJ2-5, is GAGVSQSPRYKVTKRGQDVALRCDPISGHVSLYWYRQALGQGPEFLTYFNYEAQQDKSGLPNDRFSAERPEGSISTLTIQRTEQRDSAMYRCASSFGARSPQYFGPGTRLLVL.

The chain recombines TRBV5-5 with TRBJ2-2; 9 positions match TRBD1. The CDR3 spans 16 residues. Trimming at V came to 4 bases and at J to 3 bases, leaving 7 bases not matched to a gene. The germline V gene has CDR1 SGHKS and CDR2 YYEKEE (reference sequence). CDR3 nucleotides: TGTGCCAGCAGCACCCGGGACAGGGAACACACCGGGGAGCTGTTTTTT. It codes for CASSTRDREHTGELFF.

A remark on this clonotype: A much larger clone differs by one base, so this may be a read error. The chain combines TRBV20-1 with TRBJ2-7; TRBD1 agrees at 7 bases. There are 15 residues in the CDR3. Germline lookup yields CDR1 DFQATT and CDR2 SNEGSKA (reference sequence). The junction had 10 bases not matched to a gene; V was cut back by 1 base and J by 4 bases. The CDR3 loop is CSARAPGAGGYEQYF. The CDR3 DNA reads TGCAGTGCTAGAGCACCCGGGGCAGGGGGTTACGAGCAGTACTTC.

On this clonotype: A read error is possible here, since a much larger clone lies one base away. The chain combines TRBV30 with TRBJ1-1; D gene unclear. CDR3 size: 12 residues. The V gene's germline CDR1 is GTSNPN and CDR2 SVGIG (reference sequence). The CDR3 spells CAWSVTTTGAFF. In DNA form, the CDR3 reads TGTGCCTGGAGTGTAACAACCACTGGAGCTTTCTTT.

This clonotype has a count of ten or more. The V call is TRBV7-2, the J call TRBJ1-5; D is unresolved. The ends were cut back, 1 base at V and 2 bases at J, with 15 bases in the middle. Germline CDR1 SGHTA, CDR2 FQGNSA. The CDR3 loop spans 17 amino acids. CDR3 bases: TGTGCCAGCAGCTTAGATGGGTCAGGAATTGGCAATCAGCCCCAGCATTTT. Translating gives CASSLDGSGIGNQPQHF.